The rows below give T cell receptor beta chains drawn from one sample of a study of blood T cell repertoires in COVID-19. Some clones are missing from TCRdb's copy, which holds only in-frame ones; the method was immunoSEQ multiplex PCR. The repertoire has some 670,000 clones, 85% to 90% of them found once; the top ten carry roughly 0.25%. Sequencing was carried out using peripheral blood. The receptors come from a woman aged 18-35 years with acute or convalescent COVID-19. The CDR3 runs from the conserved cysteine through the conserved F or W. Fields, in order: V gene, clone size, D gene, J gene, CDR3 protein, CDR3 DNA. The D gene is left open where the match is weak. A clone size is listed for some rows: how often the clone was seen (once, few, many), or a class if it is expanded.

V: TRBV28; size: NA; D: NA; J: TRBJ2-3; CDR3: CASRSSAITDTQYF; DNA: TGTGCCAGCAGGTCTAGCGCTATCACAGATACGCAGTATTTT
V: TRBV12-3/TRBV12-4; size: NA; D: NA; J: TRBJ2-7; CDR3: CASSPGTLYEQYF; DNA: TGTGCCAGCAGCCCGGGGACTCTCTACGAGCAGTACTTC
V: TRBV7-9; size: NA; D: TRBD2; J: TRBJ2-1; CDR3: CASSSLAGYNEQFF; DNA: TGTGCCAGCAGCTCTTTAGCGGGGTACAATGAGCAGTTCTTC
V: TRBV7-2; size: NA; D: NA; J: TRBJ2-1; CDR3: CASSLASAGVRNEQFF; DNA: TGTGCCAGCAGCTTAGCGAGTGCAGGGGTAAGAAATGAGCAGTTCTTC
V: TRBV2; size: NA; D: TRBD1; J: TRBJ1-1; CDR3: CASRAPGQGSEAFF; DNA: TGTGCCAGCAGAGCCCCCGGACAGGGGTCTGAAGCTTTCTTT
V: TRBV15; size: NA; D: NA; J: TRBJ2-1; CDR3: CATSREVSRAFFF; DNA: TGTGCCACCAGCAGAGAGGTCTCGAGGGCTTTTTTCTTC
V: TRBV18; size: NA; D: TRBD1; J: TRBJ2-7; CDR3: CASHPGTGVGEQYF; DNA: TGTGCCAGCCACCCCGGGACAGGGGTTGGTGAGCAGTACTTC
V: TRBV9; size: NA; D: TRBD2; J: TRBJ2-2; CDR3: CASSDRGLAGGPDTGELFF; DNA: TGTGCCAGCAGCGACAGGGGACTAGCGGGGGGGCCCGACACCGGGGAGCTGTTTTTT
V: TRBV9; size: NA; D: NA; J: TRBJ2-2; CDR3: CASSVAPTGELFF; DNA: TGTGCCAGCAGCGTAGCTCCGACCGGGGAGCTGTTTTTT
V: TRBV15; size: few; D: TRBD1; J: TRBJ1-3; CDR3: CATSRDFWLTGSGNTIYF; DNA: TGTGCCACCAGCAGAGATTTCTGGCTGACAGGGTCTGGAAACACCATATATTTT
V: TRBV6-2/TRBV6-3; size: NA; D: NA; J: TRBJ1-6; CDR3: CASSYSSTSSYNSPLHF; DNA: TGTGCCAGCAGTTACTCGAGCACGAGCTCCTATAATTCACCCCTCCACTTT
V: TRBV7-6; size: NA; D: TRBD1; J: TRBJ1-1; CDR3: CASSLVWGQEINTEAFF; DNA: TGTGCCAGCAGCTTAGTTTGGGGACAGGAGATAAACACTGAAGCTTTCTTT
V: TRBV3-1/TRBV3-2; size: NA; D: NA; J: TRBJ2-2; CDR3: CASSQDTGPGELFF; DNA: TGTGCCAGCAGCCAAGATACAGGGCCCGGGGAGCTGTTTTTT
V: TRBV30; size: NA; D: NA; J: TRBJ2-7; CDR3: CAWSSSSYEQYF; DNA: TGTGCCTGGAGTTCCAGCTCCTACGAGCAGTACTTC
V: TRBV4-1; size: NA; D: TRBD1; J: TRBJ1-2; CDR3: CASSRRIGQGIYGYTF; DNA: TGCGCCAGCAGCCGCAGAATCGGACAGGGTATCTATGGCTACACCTTC
V: TRBV10-3; size: NA; D: TRBD1; J: TRBJ1-2; CDR3: CAISEDLGTGVMRGGYTF; DNA: TGTGCCATCAGTGAAGACCTAGGGACAGGGGTAATGCGAGGAGGCTACACCTTC
V: TRBV5-4; size: NA; D: NA; J: TRBJ2-1; CDR3: CASRPTVEDNEQFF; DNA: TGTGCCAGCAGACCTACCGTTGAGGACAATGAGCAGTTCTTC
V: TRBV5-1; size: NA; D: TRBD2; J: TRBJ2-3; CDR3: CASSSGTSGGPTDTQYF; DNA: TGCGCCAGCAGCTCCGGGACTAGCGGGGGCCCCACAGATACGCAGTATTTT
V: TRBV3-1/TRBV3-2; size: NA; D: TRBD2; J: TRBJ2-3; CDR3: CASSQVSGGARDTQYF; DNA: TGTGCCAGCAGCCAAGTTAGCGGGGGGGCTAGAGATACGCAGTATTTT
V: TRBV12-3/TRBV12-4; size: NA; D: TRBD1; J: TRBJ1-1; CDR3: CASSFLSGGAFF; DNA: TGTGCCAGCAGTTTTTTATCAGGGGGAGCTTTCTTT
V: TRBV15; size: NA; D: NA; J: TRBJ2-3; CDR3: CATSRDLGGRTITDTQYF; DNA: TGTGCCACCAGCAGAGATCTAGGGGGCCGGACTATCACAGATACGCAGTATTTT
V: TRBV4-1; size: NA; D: NA; J: TRBJ2-2; CDR3: CASSQDSSFGTGELFF; DNA: TGCGCCAGCAGCCAAGATTCTAGCTTTGGCACCGGGGAGCTGTTTTTT